This T cell receptor beta chain was captured in a study of T cells in Graves' hyperthyroidism and ophthalmopathy. Study-wide findings and caveats: Ophthalmopathy got predicted by the model a median around 6.8 months before its onset.

This clonotype was detected many times. The antigen is undetermined. Diagnosing involved the use of clinical symptoms, serum thyroxine and TRAb, thyroid ultrasound and orbital computed tomography. TCR beta CDR3 sequences were amplified from RNA transcripts. HTBI primers drove first-round RT-PCR of the TCR CDR3. Each CDR3 protein gets one entry after TCRdb re-called the multiplex PCR reads with MiXCR. The table shows approximately 370,000 distinct CDR3 sequences, with about 16% occurring only once. This CDR3 is 13 amino acids long. Trimming shortened V by 6 bases and J by 3 bases, and 12 bases separated the two germline ends. The germline gives CDR1 LGHDT, CDR2 YNNKEL (reference sequence).

The clonotype originates from a woman in her twenties or thirties with Graves' hyperthyroidism. The chain combines TRBV3-1 with TRBJ2-7; D unclear. The specimen sequenced was blood. CDR3: CASRRATDYEQYF. Here the CDR3 DNA reads TGTGCCAGCAGGCGCGCCACTGACTACGAGCAGTACTTC.